Below, 5 T cell receptor beta chains from the same sample are listed, as sequenced in a study of blood T cells in healthy people across ages (dated by TCRdb to 2013 to 2016). Libraries were made using 5' RACE. The sequencer was an Illumina HiSeq 2500. A second roughly 6 to 12 cycle PCR used a sample-barcoded 5' primer and a J-beta primer mix. Through fastp at Q25 and MiXCR, TCRdb rebuilt clones from the public reads, retaining in-frame beta chains. All rows with the same CDR3 protein become a single entry with the most common DNA and genes. The sample table shows 1,500,000 or so distinct CDR3 sequences, and roughly 43% are seen once. 4% of the sample is taken by the ten largest. Sequenced input: blood. The receptor source for this set is a woman aged 18-30 years in good health.

This clonotype has just a few counts. The rearrangement links TRBV6-2 or TRBV6-3 to TRBJ1-5, with 11 bases matching TRBD1. Looked up from germline, CDR1 is MNHEY and CDR2 is SVGEGT. The CDR3 is 14 residues long. The J segment lost 5 bases and the V segment lost 5 bases, leaving 2 bases of the junction unmatched. The DNA of the CDR3 is TGTGCCAGCAGTACGGACAGGGGGCATCAGCCCCAGCATTTT. This encodes CASSTDRGHQPQHF.

The chain recombines TRBV27 with TRBJ2-7; D not certain. The J call may be incorrect, as the DNA end agrees better with TRBJ2-5. The CDR3 contains 15 residues. Germline lookup yields CDR1 MNHEY and CDR2 SMNVEV (reference sequence). The CDR3, as DNA: TGTGCCAGCAGTTTATCGTACATAATCAAAGAGACCCAGTACTTC. It is translated as CASSLSYIIKETQYF.

This clonotype was detected only a few times. The J gene is TRBJ2-1, the V gene TRBV20-1; D may be TRBD1 or TRBD2 (5 bases each). The CDR3 loop spans 14 amino acids. Trimming took 6 bases from V and 4 from J, leaving 16 bases between them. CDR1 and CDR2 (germline): DFQATT, SNEGSKA (reference sequence). The CDR3 here is CSAITEGWYNEQFF. CDR3 nucleotide sequence: TGCAGTGCCATCACTGAGGGGTGGTACAATGAGCAGTTCTTC.

This rearrangement joins TRBV7-2 to TRBJ1-2, with a tentative D call TRBD1 (6 bases). Trimming shortened V by 5 bases and J by 4 bases, and 20 bases separated the two germline ends. Germline values: CDR1 SGHTA, CDR2 FQGNSA. This CDR3 contains 16 residues. DNA for the CDR3: TGTGCCAGCAGCCTAAGCCCCTACAGGGCGGGCTATGGCTACACCTTC. The encoded protein is CASSLSPYRAGYGYTF.

The V gene is TRBV6-5, the J gene TRBJ1-5; 9 bases line up with TRBD1. V shed 2 bases and J 1 base; nucleotides not matched to a gene: 9. The germline gives CDR1 MNHEY, CDR2 SVGAGI. This CDR3 spans 18 amino acids. The CDR3 region is CASSYRPVGTGSNQPQHF. CDR3 in DNA: TGTGCCAGCAGTTACCGTCCCGTCGGGACAGGGAGCAATCAGCCCCAGCATTTT.